The clone carrying this T cell receptor (beta chain) was detected only a few times. Per the study methods: The assay estimated nucleated cells by amplifying reference gene primers. Using immunoSEQ multiplex PCR, the repertoire was profiled, and TCRdb retains in-frame clones only, with some absent. The V and J calls and clone size were taken over from that table, and D and trimming were inferred from the DNA. The sample carries some 130,000 clones, more than 75% recorded once. The data were taken from a study of blood T cell repertoires in COVID-19. The Seattle patients joined while their infection was active and were tracked longitudinally afterward. Germline V CDR1 and CDR2: KGHSH, LQKENI. The CDR3 is 18 amino acids. Trimming at V came to 0 bases and at J to 3 bases, leaving 7 bases not matched to a gene.

This TCR derives from a man aged 55 to 70 with COVID-19, enrolled during active disease. V is TRBV18 and J is TRBJ2-1; 11 positions agree with TRBD2. The sequenced material came from peripheral blood. The CDR3 is CASSPPRGTSGVYNEQFF. The DNA for the CDR3 is TGTGCCAGCTCACCACCTCGGGGGACTAGCGGAGTCTACAATGAGCAGTTCTTC.